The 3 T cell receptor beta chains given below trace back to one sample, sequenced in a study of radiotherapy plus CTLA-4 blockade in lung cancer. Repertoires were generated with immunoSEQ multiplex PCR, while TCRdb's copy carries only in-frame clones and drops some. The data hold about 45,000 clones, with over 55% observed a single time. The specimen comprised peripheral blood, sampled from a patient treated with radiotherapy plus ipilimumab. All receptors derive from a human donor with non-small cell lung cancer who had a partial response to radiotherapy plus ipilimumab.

CDR3 in amino acids: CAWKGHLPSYEQYF. CDR3 DNA: TGTGCCTGGAAAGGACATCTTCCCTCCTACGAGCAGTACTTC. The chain employs TRBV30 and TRBJ2-7; D is perhaps TRBD1 (5 bases). The ends were cut back, 4 bases at V and 0 bases at J, with 13 bases in the middle. This CDR3 is built from 14 residues. CDR1 is GTSNPN, CDR2 SVGIG, per germline (reference sequence).

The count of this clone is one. CDR3 in DNA: TGTGCCACCAGCGGCGGAAACACTGAAGCTTTCTTT. Amino acid sequence: CATSGGNTEAFF. The V and J genes are TRBV15 and TRBJ1-1; D unclear. There are 12 residues in the CDR3. Trimming took 5 bases from V and 2 from J, leaving 6 bases between them. From germline, CDR1 is LNHNV and CDR2 YYDKDF (reference sequence).

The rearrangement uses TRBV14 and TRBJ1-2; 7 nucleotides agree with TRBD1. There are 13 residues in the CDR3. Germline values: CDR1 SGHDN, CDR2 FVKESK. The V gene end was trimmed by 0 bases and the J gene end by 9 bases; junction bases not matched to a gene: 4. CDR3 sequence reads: CASSQETGVRYTF. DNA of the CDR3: TGTGCCAGCAGCCAAGAAACAGGGGTGCGCTACACCTTC.